A selection of T cell receptor beta chains follows, all from one sample in a study of cytomegalovirus exposure and HLA in healthy donors. Assay: immunoSEQ multiplex PCR; the TCRdb copy retains only in-frame clones and omits some. The sample has some 120,000 clones; about 80% are singletons. The material sequenced was PBMCs. Source of these receptors: a man younger than 45 in good health and CMV-seronegative. Both conserved end residues are part of each CDR3. Fields, in order: clone size, J gene, D gene, V gene, CDR3 protein, CDR3 DNA. The D gene is left open where the match is weak. Expanded clones get a size class; other rows say once, few or many, or leave the size out.

>NA|TRBJ1-1|TRBD1|TRBV2
CASSEAGQGMVNTEAFF
TGTGCCAGCAGTGAAGCCGGACAGGGTATGGTGAACACTGAAGCTTTCTTT
>NA|TRBJ2-5|NA|TRBV4-2
CASSLQLQRARGTETQYF
TGTGCCAGCAGCCTACAACTACAGCGGGCGAGAGGTACGGAGACCCAGTACTTC
>NA|TRBJ2-1|NA|TRBV4-1
CASSQDPPGTEWNEQFF
TGCGCCAGCAGCCAAGATCCGCCGGGGACTGAGTGGAATGAGCAGTTCTTC
>NA|TRBJ1-1|NA|TRBV27
CASSSPVSGNTEAFF
TGTGCCAGCAGTTCTCCCGTTTCGGGGAACACTGAAGCTTTCTTT
>NA|TRBJ2-2|NA|TRBV28
CASSLLTGELFF
TGTGCCAGCAGTTTACTGACCGGGGAGCTGTTTTTT
>NA|TRBJ2-3|TRBD2|TRBV9
CASSHMGGLTDTQYF
TGTGCCAGCAGCCACATGGGAGGGTTAACAGATACGCAGTATTTT
>few|TRBJ1-4|NA|TRBV21-1
CASSRRGRSVLVEKLFF
TGTGCCAGCAGCCGACGCGGGCGCTCGGTGTTGGTAGAAAAACTGTTTTTT
>NA|TRBJ1-2|TRBD1|TRBV30
CAWSGAGGSRGYTF
TGTGCCTGGAGTGGGGCAGGGGGCTCCCGTGGCTACACCTTC
>NA|TRBJ2-7|TRBD1|TRBV9
CASSPWDRDFSEQYF
TGTGCCAGCAGCCCCTGGGACAGGGATTTTTCCGAGCAGTACTTC
>NA|TRBJ1-3|NA|TRBV18
CASSPSIGDSGSGNTIYF
TGTGCCAGCTCACCCTCTATTGGAGATTCTGGCTCTGGAAACACCATATATTTT